This note documents a single T cell receptor (beta chain) sequence. Unsorted samples drew genomic DNA from tens of millions of PBMCs. Assay: immunoSEQ multiplex PCR; the TCRdb copy retains only in-frame clones and omits some. The data hold roughly 490,000 clones, with roughly 85% observed a single time. Germline values: CDR1 SGHVS, CDR2 FNYEAQ. V dropped 2 bases and J dropped 0; count of bases not matched to a gene: 3. The CDR3 is 16 residues long. This specimen belongs to a study of shared clonotypes between healthy human individuals. The sample consisted of PBMCs. The rearrangement uses TRBV7-6 and TRBJ1-2; 10 bases align to TRBD1. This TCR was sampled from a woman aged 40 to 50 in good health. Some clones in this sample may be carry-over from other donors' samples. In DNA, the CDR3 is TGTGCCAGCAGCTTATCGACAGGGGGCTCTAACTATGGCTACACCTTC. Protein product: CASSLSTGGSNYGYTF.